This is a list of T cell receptor beta chains from one sample in a study of graft-versus-host responses after intestinal transplantation. Measured with immunoSEQ multiplex PCR; TCRdb has only the in-frame clones, and not every one. The sample gives about 120,000 clones, over 80% of which show up once; around 0.12% is in the top ten. Antigens for these TCRs are unknown. Sequencing used unstimulated CD4+ T cells sorted from spleen or lymph node cells, obtained before intestinal transplant. Source of these receptors: a human donor who received an intestinal transplant. The conserved cysteine and the conserved F or W are not part of the CDR3 here.

J gene: TRBJ2-3
V gene: TRBV4-1
CDR3 protein: ASSTQAGLATDTQY

J gene: TRBJ1-5
V gene: TRBV10-3
CDR3 protein: AISESDSNQPQH

J gene: TRBJ2-3
V gene: TRBV9
CDR3 protein: ASSVALDTQY

J gene: TRBJ1-2
V gene: TRBV7-9
CDR3 protein: ASSLVGESYGYT

J gene: TRBJ2-1
V gene: TRBV5-1
CDR3 protein: ASSLEITSGSYNEQF

J gene: TRBJ2-5
V gene: TRBV21-1
CDR3 protein: ASSKGTVGRETQY

J gene: TRBJ1-5
V gene: TRBV19
CDR3 protein: ASSIRDQPQH

J gene: TRBJ2-7
V gene: TRBV7-3
CDR3 protein: ASSSGTLGYEQY

J gene: TRBJ1-2
V gene: TRBV30
CDR3 protein: AWSGQVYGYT

J gene: TRBJ2-3
V gene: TRBV2
CDR3 protein: ASRPGTGTDTQY

J gene: TRBJ2-2
V gene: TRBV19
CDR3 protein: ASSTTGLAGATGELF

J gene: TRBJ1-3
V gene: TRBV30
CDR3 protein: AWSPGGAGGNTIY

J gene: TRBJ1-1
V gene: TRBV5-6
CDR3 protein: ASSLVGGAEAF

J gene: TRBJ1-3
V gene: TRBV6-5
CDR3 protein: ASSYSESGNTIY

J gene: TRBJ2-5
V gene: TRBV11-3
CDR3 protein: ASSLSGAETQY

J gene: TRBJ2-5
V gene: TRBV5-6
CDR3 protein: ASSREETQY

J gene: TRBJ2-1
V gene: TRBV5-1
CDR3 protein: ASSRDLLAGGYNEQF

J gene: TRBJ2-1
V gene: TRBV7-7
CDR3 protein: ASSPRTGAEQF

J gene: TRBJ1-1
V gene: TRBV7-9
CDR3 protein: ASSSRQGANTEAF

J gene: TRBJ2-7
V gene: TRBV25-1
CDR3 protein: ASSESVRGLNEQY

J gene: TRBJ1-5
V gene: TRBV13
CDR3 protein: ASSSGSLGNQPQH